This T cell receptor beta chain was obtained from a study of T cells in Graves' hyperthyroidism and ophthalmopathy. Looked up from germline, CDR1 is SEHNR and CDR2 is FQNEAQ (reference sequence). This CDR3 region has 14 residues. The investigators amplified TCR beta CDR3 regions from RNA transcripts. Initially, a first-round RT-PCR of the TCR CDR3 employed the HTBI primer set. TCRdb re-called the multiplex PCR reads with MiXCR, one entry per CDR3 protein. The table shows 300,000 or so distinct CDR3 sequences, with roughly 21% occurring only once. As regards this clonotype: A junction boundary mismatches the germline segment, possibly from a read error.

This receptor was identified in a woman between 50 and 59 years old with Graves' hyperthyroidism. Sequenced input: blood. The chain links TRBV7-9 to TRBJ2-7, with TRBD2 matching over 10 bases. The CDR3 protein is CANSLAGGSYEQYF. The CDR3 DNA sequence: TGTGCCAACAGCTTAGCGGGAGGCTCCTACGAGCAGTACTTC.